Detailed here is one T cell receptor (beta chain). What it recognizes is unknown. Before the COVID-19 pandemic, during about 2011-2019, CD4+ T cells were taken from unexposed donors. The cells were cultured for less than twelve days before CD4+ T cells were isolated. This CDR3 contains 12 residues. The V end was cut by 4 bases, the J end by 5 bases, with 6 bases between. The germline V gene encodes CDR1 KGHDR and CDR2 SFDVKD. Method: immunoSEQ multiplex PCR; TCRdb's copy keeps in-frame clones and lacks some. Of 20,000 to 25,000 clones in the sample, around 80% were seen once. These data originate in a study of CD4 T cells in relation to SARS-CoV-2 and coronaviruses. Study-level information: TCR beta CDR3s were sequenced after roughly ten-day antigen culture of PBMCs.

The chain links TRBV24-1 to TRBJ2-3; D uncertain. The sequencing input was CD4+ T cells from PBMCs, cultured in vitro. This sequence was found in a human donor in good health. CDR3 loop: CATSESIDTQYF. In nucleotides, the CDR3 is TGTGCCACCAGTGAGTCTATAGATACGCAGTATTTT.